The clone carrying this TCR beta chain was seen just once. The data are from a study of cytomegalovirus exposure and HLA in healthy donors. This CDR3 has 15 amino acids. Germline CDR1 reads MNHNS; CDR2 reads SASEGT. Trimming left V 3 bases short and J 4 bases short, with 16 bases between. Researchers ran the PCR with 60 Vbeta and 13 Jbeta primers. Clones were sequenced by immunoSEQ multiplex PCR, and TCRdb holds only the in-frame ones, with some missing. Seen here are 120,000 to 150,000 clones, approximately 85% observed once, and the top ten hold more than 0.5%. Specimen: PBMCs. This sequence was found in a woman between 40 and 55 years old in good health and CMV-seronegative. This chain uses TRBV6-1 with TRBJ2-7, with a tentative D call TRBD2 (6 bases). The CDR3 DNA sequence: TGTGCCAGCAGTGAGGGTGGGGACTCCTCATACGAGCAGTACTTC. Encoded protein: CASSEGGDSSYEQYF.